These 31 T cell receptor beta chains were sequenced from one sample in a study of neoadjuvant anti-PD-1 for oral cavity cancer. TCRdb's copy holds only in-frame clones and misses some; the assay was immunoSEQ multiplex PCR. This sample has 10,000 to 15,000 clones, with around 66% found just once. This specimen consisted of PBMCs, obtained before nivolumab (anti-PD-1) treatment. These receptors all stem from a person between 40 and 79 years old with oral cavity squamous cell carcinoma.

The chain is built from TRBV4-1 and TRBJ2-2; TRBD2 is a possible D gene (5 bases). The V gene lost 1 base and the J gene lost 4 bases, with 10 bases spanning the gap. This CDR3 has 15 amino acids. Germline V gene sequence: CDR1 MGHRA, CDR2 YSYEKL. The CDR3 nucleotides read TGCGCCAGCAGCCAAGGGGAGACGATCACCGGGGAGCTGTTTTTT. Translation gives CASSQGETITGELFF.

This clone has just a few counts. The rearrangement uses TRBV7-8 and TRBJ1-6; D unclear. CDR1 SGHVS and CDR2 FQNEAQ come from the germline V gene. This CDR3 has 17 residues. V was clipped by 2 bases and J by 7 bases, with 18 bases between them. CDR3 loop: CASSLSEHATINSPLHF. The CDR3 nucleotides read TGTGCCAGCAGCTTAAGTGAACACGCGACGATAAATTCACCCCTCCACTTT.

This clone has only a few counts. The CDR3 DNA is TGTGCCAGCAGCCAAGCAGGGGGTTTTAACACTGAAGCTTTCTTT. Translated, it gives CASSQAGGFNTEAFF. The chain combines TRBV14 with TRBJ1-1, with 7 bases matching TRBD1. Per the germline V gene, CDR1 is SGHDN and CDR2 is FVKESK. The V and J ends lost 1 base and 2 bases, in that order; junction bases with no gene match: 4. This CDR3 comprises 15 residues.

This clone was counted only a few times. The chain is built from TRBV5-1 and TRBJ1-1; D unresolved. Germline V gene lookup returns CDR1 SGHRS and CDR2 YFSETQ. V lost 1 base to trimming and J lost 4 bases, with 17 bases between them. This CDR3 is 16 amino acids long. CDR3 residues: CASSLSSGVKSTEAFF. For the CDR3, the DNA is TGCGCCAGCAGCTTGTCGTCCGGGGTCAAGTCCACTGAAGCTTTCTTT.

The chain carries TRBV2 and TRBJ1-3; D perhaps matches TRBD1 (6 bases). The germline CDR1 and CDR2 sequences are SNHLY and FYNNEI. V was trimmed by 4 bases and J by 2 bases, leaving 9 bases between them. The CDR3 runs 14 residues. The CDR3 sequence: CASSGNRAGNTIYF. The CDR3, as DNA: TGTGCCAGCAGTGGGAACAGGGCTGGAAACACCATATATTTT.

The chain uses TRBV11-3 and TRBJ1-4, with D hard to call. Trimming shortened V by 4 bases and J by 8 bases, and 11 bases separated the two germline ends. Germline V lookup: CDR1 SGHNT, CDR2 YENEEA. The CDR3 contains 13 residues. The CDR3: CASSSVTGEKLFF. For the CDR3, the DNA is TGTGCCAGCAGCTCCGTAACGGGGGAAAAACTGTTTTTT. Filled out from reference TRBV11-3 and TRBJ1-4, the complete variable domain reads EAGVVQSPRYKIIEKKQPVAFWCNPISGHNTLYWYLQNLGQGPELLIRYENEEAVDDSQLPKDRFSAERLKGVDSTLKIQPAELGDSAVYLCASSSVTGEKLFFGSGTQLSVL.

The chain uses TRBV29-1 and TRBJ2-7; the match to TRBD1 covers 8 bases. V lost 5 bases and J lost 0; bases outside the gene matches: 3. The CDR3 is made up of 13 amino acids. Germline-derived CDR1 and CDR2 are SQVTM and ANQGSEA. The DNA of the CDR3 is TGCAGCGTTACTACAGGGGGCTCCTACGAGCAGTACTTC. It encodes CSVTTGGSYEQYF.

The chain links TRBV6-1 to TRBJ2-5; 8 bases fit TRBD1. The CDR3 runs 16 residues. The J segment lost 4 bases and the V segment lost 2 bases, leaving 9 bases of the junction unmatched. Per germline, CDR1 MNHNS and CDR2 SASEGT. This chain's CDR3 is CASSEFDRGTSETQYF. The CDR3 DNA reads as TGTGCCAGCAGTGAATTCGACAGGGGAACGTCAGAGACCCAGTACTTC.

The chain joins TRBV4-1 to TRBJ2-1; D gene unclear. Germline V CDR1 and CDR2: MGHRA, YSYEKL. Trimming removed 3 bases from V and 11 bases from J, with 26 bases in between. The CDR3 extends over 17 amino acids. CDR3 DNA: TGCGCCAGCAGCCACCCGGACGAAGGTAGGCTCAATGAGAAGCAGTTCTTC. Its protein is CASSHPDEGRLNEKQFF.

V usage is TRBV21-1 and J usage is TRBJ1-2; TRBD1 is the table's D call and was not checked against the DNA. TRBV21-1 is reported as a pseudogene. The CDR3 spans 18 residues. CDR3 nucleotide sequence: TGTGCCAGCAACCTCTTTGGCAGGGCCTACTTACTCAACTATGGCTACACCTTC. Its translation is CASNLFGRAYLLNYGYTF.

The CDR3 DNA follows: TGTGCCAGTGCCGACGGGCAACCGAGCTCCTACGAGCAGTACTTC. Translating gives CASADGQPSSYEQYF. This rearrangement joins TRBV19 to TRBJ2-7; D gene unclear. Germline V gene sequence: CDR1 LNHDA, CDR2 SQIVND (reference sequence). Between the trimmed V and J ends, which lost 8 bases and 0 bases, there was a span of 17 bases. The CDR3 is 15 amino acids.

This CDR3 reads CASSSWGEAYEQYF. DNA for the CDR3: TGCGCCAGCAGCTCGTGGGGGGAAGCCTACGAGCAGTACTTC. The chain links TRBV5-1 to TRBJ2-7; D may be TRBD2 (6 bases). Germline CDR1 SGHRS, CDR2 YFSETQ. Trimming pared 3 bases from V and 2 bases from J, leaving 12 bases between. The CDR3 has 14 residues.

The chain employs TRBV9 and TRBJ2-1; a possible D gene is TRBD1 (5 bases). Trimming cost V 5 bases and J 6 bases, with 15 bases left between them. The length of the CDR3 is 14 residues. CDR1 SGDLS and CDR2 YYNGEE come from the germline V gene. CDR3 in DNA: TGTGCCAGCAGTTTCCGCGACAGACTCAATGAGCAGTTCTTC. This sequence encodes CASSFRDRLNEQFF.

The chain is built from TRBV7-3 and TRBJ2-1; no definite D call. V gave up 2 bases and J gave up 8 bases, with 7 bases separating them. Germline CDR1 is SGHTA and CDR2 is FQGTGA. The CDR3 has 12 residues. The CDR3 region is CASSLSADEQFF. Here the CDR3 DNA reads TGTGCCAGCAGCTTATCCGCGGATGAGCAGTTCTTC. The variable domain in full, completed from reference TRBV7-3 and TRBJ2-1, reads GAGVSQTPSNKVTEKGKYVELRCDPISGHTALYWYRQSLGQGPEFLIYFQGTGAADDSGLPNDRFFAVRPEGSVSTLKIQRTERGDSAVYLCASSLSADEQFFGPGTRLTVL.

This chain joins TRBV6-5 and TRBJ2-7; the D gene is possibly TRBD1 (5 bases). Between the trimmed V and J ends, which lost 10 bases and 0 bases, there was a span of 13 bases. Germline CDR1 and CDR2: MNHEY and SVGAGI. The CDR3 sequence is 13 residues long. In DNA form, the CDR3 reads TGTGCCACCTCAGGGCAGAGCTCCTACGAGCAGTACTTC. As protein: CATSGQSSYEQYF.

CDR3 in DNA: TGTGCCAGCAGCTTGGGGGACCACAATGAGCAGTTCTTC. This encodes CASSLGDHNEQFF. V usage is TRBV5-6 and J usage is TRBJ2-1; either TRBD1 or TRBD2 may fit D (5 bases each). Looked up from germline, CDR1 is SGHDT and CDR2 is YYEEEE. Deletions cut 0 bases from V and 5 bases from J, with 6 bases between. There are 13 residues in the CDR3.

This clone was detected only a few times. The rearrangement links TRBV30 to TRBJ1-5, with a weak D call TRBD1 (5 bases). Trimming left V 0 bases short and J 7 bases short, with 16 bases between. Germline loops: CDR1 GTSNPN, CDR2 SVGIG (reference sequence). The CDR3 runs to 15 residues. CDR3 sequence: CAWSVPREMYQPQHF. The CDR3 DNA reads as TGTGCCTGGAGTGTACCCAGGGAGATGTACCAGCCCCAGCATTTT.

This clone occurred once. The chain joins TRBV6-1 to TRBJ2-6, with D possibly being TRBD1 (5 bases). Trimming cost V 3 bases and J 2 bases, with 11 bases left between them. There are 16 residues in the CDR3. Germline CDR1 is MNHNS and CDR2 is SASEGT. CDR3 protein: CASSETLGAGANVLTF. In nucleotides, the CDR3 is TGTGCCAGCAGTGAGACGCTAGGGGCTGGGGCCAACGTCCTGACTTTC.

The chain joins TRBV5-8 to TRBJ1-1, with D possibly TRBD1 on 5 matching bases. CDR3 length equals 14 residues. V lost 0 bases and J 5 bases, leaving 11 bases between the germline ends. Germline assignment: CDR1 SGHTS and CDR2 YDEGEE. The CDR3 DNA sequence: TGTGCCAGCAGCTTGGGGGACGTGGGGACTGAAGCTTTCTTT. Translation gives CASSLGDVGTEAFF.

The chain couples TRBV11-2 to TRBJ1-6; 8 nucleotides match TRBD1. Germline trimming cut 3 bases from V and 3 bases from J; bases unmatched to any gene: 4. This CDR3 has 16 amino acids. CDR1 is SGHAT, CDR2 FQNNGV, per germline. This chain's CDR3 is CASSLTGQGYNSPLHF. The CDR3 nucleotides read TGTGCCAGCAGCTTGACCGGACAGGGCTATAATTCACCCCTCCACTTT.

The V call is TRBV10-3, the J call TRBJ1-5; possible D gene TRBD1, 5 bases. The germline gives CDR1 ENHRY, CDR2 SYGVKD. The CDR3 is made up of 16 amino acids. V was shortened by 4 bases and J by 0 bases, with 13 bases between the two germline ends. The CDR3 is CAISGGEDISNQPQHF. The CDR3 coding sequence is TGTGCCATCAGTGGGGGGGAGGACATTAGCAATCAGCCCCAGCATTTT.

The chain is built from TRBV5-5 and TRBJ2-7; TRBD1 agrees at 9 bases. Germline CDR1 reads SGHKS; CDR2 reads YYEKEE (reference sequence). V gave up 3 bases and J gave up 7 bases; unmatched junction bases: 14. CDR3 length: 16 residues. The CDR3 region is CASSSQGANNLNEQYF. CDR3 bases: TGTGCCAGCAGCTCACAGGGGGCCAATAATCTTAATGAGCAGTACTTC.

V gene TRBV7-9 combines with J gene TRBJ2-7; unclear D gene. The CDR3 has 15 residues. Germline V gene data show CDR1 as SEHNR and CDR2 as FQNEAQ (reference sequence). Trimming cost V 5 bases and J 2 bases, with 16 bases left between them. Here the CDR3 reads CASSPAPTVTYEQYF. CDR3 DNA sequence: TGTGCCAGCAGCCCCGCCCCGACGGTTACCTACGAGCAGTACTTC.

V and J are TRBV6-1 and TRBJ1-4; the D gene is possibly TRBD1 (6 bases). Germline lookup yields CDR1 MNHNS and CDR2 SASEGT. CDR3 length equals 18 residues. V dropped 3 bases and J dropped 8 bases, with 25 bases sitting between them. The CDR3 loop is CASSEGRGTLGEREKLFF. The DNA of the CDR3 is TGTGCCAGCAGTGAGGGGAGAGGGACACTGGGGGAAAGGGAAAAACTGTTTTTT.

This clone was observed a few times. V usage is TRBV2 and J usage is TRBJ2-1; 7 nucleotides line up with TRBD2. The length of the CDR3 is 15 residues. Germline assignment: CDR1 SNHLY and CDR2 FYNNEI. The V segment lost 7 bases and the J segment 9 bases; nucleotides outside the gene matches: 15. CDR3 in amino acids: CASNGGDGATFEQFF. CDR3 nucleotides: TGTGCCAGCAATGGGGGGGACGGAGCCACCTTTGAGCAGTTCTTC.

This clone was seen only a few times. The gene calls are TRBV19 and TRBJ2-7; D could derive from TRBD1 or TRBD2 (6 bases each). The ends were cut back, 3 bases at V and 7 bases at J, with 13 bases in the middle. Looked up from germline, CDR1 is LNHDA and CDR2 is SQIVND (reference sequence). The CDR3 consists of 13 residues. As DNA, the CDR3 is TGTGCCAGTAGTATGAGGGGGGCCCGAGAGCAGTACTTC. Its translation: CASSMRGAREQYF.

The CDR3 sequence is CASSSRSIEGYGYTF. CDR3 sequence (DNA): TGTGCCAGCAGCTCCCGTTCGATAGAGGGCTATGGCTACACCTTC. The chain uses TRBV5-6 and TRBJ1-2; D gene ambiguous. The V gene lost 3 bases and the J gene lost 4 bases, with 16 bases spanning the gap. The CDR3 consists of 15 residues. The germline CDR1 and CDR2 sequences are SGHDT and YYEEEE.

This clone has more than one count but fewer than ten. V usage is TRBV4-1 and J usage is TRBJ1-4; tentatively, D is TRBD1 (6 bases). CDR3 length: 14 amino acids. The V gene lost 2 bases and the J gene lost 6 bases, with 10 bases spanning the gap. From germline, CDR1 is MGHRA and CDR2 YSYEKL. CDR3 in amino acids: CASSQRRGYEKLFF. For the CDR3, the DNA is TGCGCCAGCAGCCAACGAAGGGGGTATGAAAAACTGTTTTTT.

The chain joins TRBV28 to TRBJ1-2; perhaps TRBD1 as D (5 bases). This CDR3 has 12 residues. V was pared by 6 bases and J by 8 bases, with 13 bases between. CDR1 and CDR2 from the germline V gene are MDHEN and SYDVKM. CDR3 region: CASRPGPGGYTF. The CDR3 region has the DNA TGTGCCAGCAGGCCGGGGCCGGGGGGCTACACCTTC.

The gene calls are TRBV28 and TRBJ2-7; no firm D call. CDR1 is MDHEN and CDR2 is SYDVKM in the germline V gene. V lost 2 bases and J 7 bases, leaving 12 bases between the germline ends. CDR3 length: 13 residues. Here the CDR3 DNA reads TGTGCCAGCAGTTTAGGGAAAAACCGTGAGCAGTACTTC. Translated: CASSLGKNREQYF.

V and J are TRBV2 and TRBJ2-3; D may be TRBD2 (5 bases). The CDR3 is made up of 17 amino acids. The V gene's germline CDR1 is SNHLY and CDR2 FYNNEI. Trimming shortened V by 0 bases and J by 0 bases, and 13 bases separated the two germline ends. This CDR3 reads CASSEASSVTSTDTQYF. The CDR3 DNA sequence: TGTGCCAGCAGTGAAGCGAGTAGCGTAACTAGCACAGATACGCAGTATTTT.